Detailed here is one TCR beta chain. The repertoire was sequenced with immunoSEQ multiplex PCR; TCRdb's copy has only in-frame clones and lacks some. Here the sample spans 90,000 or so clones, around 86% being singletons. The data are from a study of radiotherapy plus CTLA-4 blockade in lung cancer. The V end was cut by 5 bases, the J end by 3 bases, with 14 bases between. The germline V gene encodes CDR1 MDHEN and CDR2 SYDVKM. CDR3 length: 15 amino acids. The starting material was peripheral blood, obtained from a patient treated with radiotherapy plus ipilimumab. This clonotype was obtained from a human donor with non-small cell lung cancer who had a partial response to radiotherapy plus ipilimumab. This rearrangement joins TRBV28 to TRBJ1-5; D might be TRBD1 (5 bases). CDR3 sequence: CASSTPDSPNQPQHF. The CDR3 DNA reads TGTGCCAGCAGTACCCCCGACAGTCCCAATCAGCCCCAGCATTTT. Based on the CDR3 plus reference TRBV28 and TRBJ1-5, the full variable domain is DVKVTQSSRYLVKRTGEKVFLECVQDMDHENMFWYRQDPGLGLRLIYFSYDVKMKEKGDIPEGYSVSREKKERFSLILESASTNQTSMYLCASSTPDSPNQPQHFGDGTRLSIL.